The sequence of this T cell receptor beta chain was determined in a study of T cells in women clearing cervical HPV infection. In regard to this clone: Read sequence stops 3 residues before the CDR3 end, and the germline J gene provides the missing end.

TCRdb's copy holds only in-frame clones and misses some; the assay was immunoSEQ multiplex PCR. The repertoire shows about 37,000 clones; the top ten hold 6.8%. The CDR3 totals 14 residues. Trimming at V came to 1 base and at J to 5 bases, leaving 4 bases not matched to a gene. Germline CDR1 is SEHNR and CDR2 is FQNEAQ (reference sequence). The specimen sequenced was blood buffy coat. The sequence came from a woman aged 18-70 years with a cervical HPV16 infection that either progressed to CIN3+ or cleared (not recorded which). The chain couples TRBV7-9 to TRBJ1-1, with 7 bases aligning to TRBD1. The sequenced part of the CDR3 DNA is TGTGCCAGCAGCTTAGACCAGGGGGATACTGAA. This encodes CASSLDQGDTE. The full CDR3 reads CASSLDQGDTEAFF.